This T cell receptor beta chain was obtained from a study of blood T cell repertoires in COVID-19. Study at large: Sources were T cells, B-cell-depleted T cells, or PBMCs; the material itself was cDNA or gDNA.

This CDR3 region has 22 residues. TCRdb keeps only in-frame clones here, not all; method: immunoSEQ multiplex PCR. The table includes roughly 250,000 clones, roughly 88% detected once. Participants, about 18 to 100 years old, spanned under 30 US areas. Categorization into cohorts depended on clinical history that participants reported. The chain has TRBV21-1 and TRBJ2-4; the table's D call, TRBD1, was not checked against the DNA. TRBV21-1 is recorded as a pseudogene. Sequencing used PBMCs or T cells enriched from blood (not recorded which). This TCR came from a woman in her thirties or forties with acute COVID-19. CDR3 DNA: TGTGCCAGCAGCGACAGGCGATTGGACAGGCGGACCCTCCTATTAGCCAAAAACATTCAGTACTTC. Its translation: CASSDRRLDRRTLLLAKNIQYF.